A selection of T cell receptor beta chains follows, all from one sample in a study of early T cells in non-severe SARS-CoV-2 infection. In TCRdb, the 5' RACE reads were re-called with MiXCR into one record per CDR3 protein. The sample lists more than 65,000 distinct CDR3 sequences; about 13% were seen once. The sample comprised whole blood. The receptors shown here come from an adult who was a healthcare worker with PCR-confirmed SARS-CoV-2 infection or an uninfected control (not recorded which). Both conserved end residues are part of each CDR3. Each record gives: J gene, V gene, D gene, clone size, CDR3 DNA, CDR3 protein. The D gene is left open where the match is weak. Only part of the rows carry a size: once, few, many, or a class if the clone is expanded.

j_call: TRBJ2-7
v_call: TRBV24-1
d_call: TRBD1
clone_size: NA
cdr3_nt: TGTGCCACCGGACAGGACCCGAGCTCCTACGAGCAGTACTTC
cdr3_aa: CATGQDPSSYEQYF

j_call: TRBJ2-5
v_call: TRBV20-1
d_call: NA
clone_size: NA
cdr3_nt: TGCAGTGCTAGAGGGCAAGAGACCCAGTACTTC
cdr3_aa: CSARGQETQYF

j_call: TRBJ2-3
v_call: TRBV10-3
d_call: TRBD2
clone_size: NA
cdr3_nt: TGTGCCACCACCACGACTAGCGGAGCCACAGATACGCAGTATTTT
cdr3_aa: CATTTTSGATDTQYF

j_call: TRBJ1-2
v_call: TRBV28
d_call: NA
clone_size: NA
cdr3_nt: TGTGCCAGCAGAAGCACCTTTTTAAACTATGGCTACACCTTC
cdr3_aa: CASRSTFLNYGYTF

j_call: TRBJ1-1
v_call: TRBV28
d_call: NA
clone_size: many
cdr3_nt: TGTGCCAGCAGCCATAAGGCAGGGAGGTCCACTGAAGCTTTCTTT
cdr3_aa: CASSHKAGRSTEAFF

j_call: TRBJ2-3
v_call: TRBV29-1
d_call: NA
clone_size: NA
cdr3_nt: TGCAGCGTTGAATCCATCGCGGATACGCAGTATTTT
cdr3_aa: CSVESIADTQYF

j_call: TRBJ2-2
v_call: TRBV11-2
d_call: NA
clone_size: many
cdr3_nt: TGTGCCAGCAGCGGGGACACCGGGGAGCTGTTTTTT
cdr3_aa: CASSGDTGELFF

j_call: TRBJ1-5
v_call: TRBV10-1
d_call: NA
clone_size: few
cdr3_nt: TGCGCCAGCAGTTCGCAGGGAAATAACAATCAGCCCCAGCATTTT
cdr3_aa: CASSSQGNNNQPQHF

j_call: TRBJ1-4
v_call: TRBV7-2
d_call: NA
clone_size: NA
cdr3_nt: TGTGCCAGCAGCACACAGCCCCAATTCACTAATGAAAAACTGTTTTTT
cdr3_aa: CASSTQPQFTNEKLFF

j_call: TRBJ2-3
v_call: TRBV7-2
d_call: NA
clone_size: NA
cdr3_nt: TGTGCCAGCAGCTTCTACGCAGATACGCAGTATTTT
cdr3_aa: CASSFYADTQYF

j_call: TRBJ1-2
v_call: TRBV2
d_call: TRBD1
clone_size: NA
cdr3_nt: TGTGCCAGCAGTGAAACAGGGGGCGCATCCTATGGCTACACCTTC
cdr3_aa: CASSETGGASYGYTF

j_call: TRBJ2-4
v_call: TRBV28
d_call: NA
clone_size: NA
cdr3_nt: TGTGCCAGCAGTTACGACATTCAGTACTTC
cdr3_aa: CASSYDIQYF

j_call: TRBJ1-1
v_call: TRBV28
d_call: TRBD1
clone_size: NA
cdr3_nt: TGTGCCAGCAGTAAGACAGGGTTCTCTGAAGCTTTCTTT
cdr3_aa: CASSKTGFSEAFF

j_call: TRBJ1-2
v_call: TRBV28
d_call: NA
clone_size: few
cdr3_nt: TGTGCCAGCAGTACCCGAGGGGACTACTATGGCTACACCTTC
cdr3_aa: CASSTRGDYYGYTF

j_call: TRBJ1-1
v_call: TRBV7-9
d_call: NA
clone_size: few
cdr3_nt: TGTGCCAGCAGCCTAAGCCTGGACAAGATCCTTATGAACACTGAAGCTTTCTTT
cdr3_aa: CASSLSLDKILMNTEAFF

j_call: TRBJ2-7
v_call: TRBV12-3/TRBV12-4
d_call: NA
clone_size: few
cdr3_nt: TGTGCCAGCAGTTCCCCCGAGTCCTACGAGCAGTACTTC
cdr3_aa: CASSSPESYEQYF

j_call: TRBJ2-7
v_call: TRBV27
d_call: NA
clone_size: many
cdr3_nt: TGTGCCAGCAGTTTATTCTCCAGGCGGGGACCGCGTTTCTCCTACGAGCAGTACTTC
cdr3_aa: CASSLFSRRGPRFSYEQYF

j_call: TRBJ2-5
v_call: TRBV7-2
d_call: TRBD1
clone_size: few
cdr3_nt: TGTGCCAGCAGGGGACAGGGGTTAGTCGAGACCCAGTACTTC
cdr3_aa: CASRGQGLVETQYF

j_call: TRBJ1-3
v_call: TRBV9
d_call: NA
clone_size: many
cdr3_nt: TGTGCCAGCAGCGCATCGACAGGAGACTATGGAAACACCATATATTTT
cdr3_aa: CASSASTGDYGNTIYF

j_call: TRBJ2-7
v_call: TRBV13
d_call: NA
clone_size: few
cdr3_nt: TGTGCCAGCAGCCATGGGGGGGCTACCTACGAGCAGTACTTC
cdr3_aa: CASSHGGATYEQYF

j_call: TRBJ2-7
v_call: TRBV7-9
d_call: NA
clone_size: many
cdr3_nt: TGTGCCAGCAGCTCCCAGACAGTTTACGAGCAGTACTTC
cdr3_aa: CASSSQTVYEQYF